This T cell receptor beta chain was captured by sequencing in a study of T-cell memory formation after mild COVID-19. Trimming took 0 bases from V and 3 from J, leaving 10 bases between them. Germline V lookup: CDR1 SGHRS, CDR2 YFSETQ. The CDR3 sequence is 14 residues long. TCRdb analysed the 5' RACE reads with MiXCR anew, one entry per CDR3 protein. In the table there are approximately 430,000 distinct CDR3 sequences, 20% to 25% of which are singletons. The sequenced sample consisted of PBMCs or a T cell subset sorted from them (not recorded which). The sequence came from an adult woman who had mild COVID-19 (a few samples of this study predate the infection). Cell type and time point are not known. This chain joins TRBV5-1 and TRBJ2-7; no reliable D call. CDR3 nucleotide sequence: TGCGCCAGCAGCTTGGTTCAGTGGAGCTACGAGCAGTACTTC. Amino acid sequence: CASSLVQWSYEQYF.